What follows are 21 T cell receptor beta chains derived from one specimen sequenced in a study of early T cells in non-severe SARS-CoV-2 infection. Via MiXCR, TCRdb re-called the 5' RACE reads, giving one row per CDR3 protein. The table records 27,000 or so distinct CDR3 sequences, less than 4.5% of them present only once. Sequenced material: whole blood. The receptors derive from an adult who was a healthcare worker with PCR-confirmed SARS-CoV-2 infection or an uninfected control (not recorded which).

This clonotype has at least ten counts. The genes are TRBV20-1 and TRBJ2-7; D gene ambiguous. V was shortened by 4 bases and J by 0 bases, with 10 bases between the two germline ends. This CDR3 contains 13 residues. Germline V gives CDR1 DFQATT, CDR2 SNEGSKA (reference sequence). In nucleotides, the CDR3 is TGCAGTGCTACGGCTAGTGACTCCTACGAGCAGTACGTC. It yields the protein CSATASDSYEQYV.

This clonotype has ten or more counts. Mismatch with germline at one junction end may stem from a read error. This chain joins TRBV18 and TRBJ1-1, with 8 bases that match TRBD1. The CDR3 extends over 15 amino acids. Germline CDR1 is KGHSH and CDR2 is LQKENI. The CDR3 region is CASSPLTGGGTEAFF. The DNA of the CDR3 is TGTGCCAGCTCACCACTCACAGGGGGAGGAACTGAAGCCTTCTTT.

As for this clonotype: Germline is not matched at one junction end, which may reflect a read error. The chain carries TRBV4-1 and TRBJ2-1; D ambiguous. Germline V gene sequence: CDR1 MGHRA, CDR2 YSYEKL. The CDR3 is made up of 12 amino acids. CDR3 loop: CASSQDSRTQAF. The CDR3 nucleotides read TGCGCCAGCAGCCAAGATTCCCGGACCCAGGCCTTC.

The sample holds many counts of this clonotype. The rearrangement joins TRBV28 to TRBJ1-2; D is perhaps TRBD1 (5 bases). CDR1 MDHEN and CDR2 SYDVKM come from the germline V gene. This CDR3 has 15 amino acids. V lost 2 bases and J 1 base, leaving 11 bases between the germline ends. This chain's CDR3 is CASSLADNLNYGYTF. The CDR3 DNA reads TGTGCCAGCAGTTTAGCGGACAACCTTAACTATGGCTACACCTTC.

The CDR3 is CASSLLQGALDGYTF. The CDR3 DNA reads as TGTGCCAGCTCACTACTACAGGGGGCCCTGGATGGCTACACCTTC. V and J are TRBV18 and TRBJ1-2; TRBD1 matches at 9 bases. Unmatched junction bases numbered 9, after V lost 4 bases and J lost 6 bases. Germline values: CDR1 KGHSH, CDR2 LQKENI. The length of the CDR3 is 15 residues.

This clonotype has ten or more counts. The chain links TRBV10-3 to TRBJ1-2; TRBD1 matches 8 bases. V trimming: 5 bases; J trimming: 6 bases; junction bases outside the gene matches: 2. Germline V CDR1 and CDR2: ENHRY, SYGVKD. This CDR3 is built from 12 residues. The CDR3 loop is CAISPDRDGYTF. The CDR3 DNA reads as TGTGCCATCAGTCCGGACAGGGATGGCTACACCTTC.

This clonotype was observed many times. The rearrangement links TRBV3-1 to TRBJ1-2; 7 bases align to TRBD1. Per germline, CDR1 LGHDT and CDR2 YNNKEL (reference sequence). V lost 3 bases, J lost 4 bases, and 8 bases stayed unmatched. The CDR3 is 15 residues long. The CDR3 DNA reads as TGTGCCAGCAGCCACGCTACAGGGGTTAGCTATGGCTACACCTTC. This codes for CASSHATGVSYGYTF.

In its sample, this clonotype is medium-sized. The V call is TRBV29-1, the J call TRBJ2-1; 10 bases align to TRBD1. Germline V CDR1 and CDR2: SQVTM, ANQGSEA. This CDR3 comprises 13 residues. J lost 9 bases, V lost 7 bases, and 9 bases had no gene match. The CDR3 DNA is TGCAGCGCTTCGACAGGGGGCTTGAGTGAGCAGTTCTTC. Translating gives CSASTGGLSEQFF.

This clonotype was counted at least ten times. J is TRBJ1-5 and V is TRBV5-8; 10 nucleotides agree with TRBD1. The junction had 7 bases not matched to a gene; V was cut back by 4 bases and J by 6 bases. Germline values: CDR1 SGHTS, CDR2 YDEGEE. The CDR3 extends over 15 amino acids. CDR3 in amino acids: CASSRDRGSGQPQHF. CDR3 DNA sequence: TGTGCCAGCAGCCGGGACAGGGGTTCAGGTCAGCCCCAGCATTTT.

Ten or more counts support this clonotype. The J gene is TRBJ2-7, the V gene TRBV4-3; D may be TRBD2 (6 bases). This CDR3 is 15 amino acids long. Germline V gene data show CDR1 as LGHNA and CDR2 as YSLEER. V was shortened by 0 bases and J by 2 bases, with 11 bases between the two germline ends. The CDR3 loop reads CASSQDGSTTYEQYF. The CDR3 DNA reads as TGCGCCAGCAGCCAAGACGGGAGCACTACCTACGAGCAGTACTTC.

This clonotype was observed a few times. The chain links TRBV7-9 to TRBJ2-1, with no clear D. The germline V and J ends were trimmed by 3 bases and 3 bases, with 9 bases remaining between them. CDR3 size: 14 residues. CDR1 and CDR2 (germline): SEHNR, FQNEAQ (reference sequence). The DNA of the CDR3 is TGTGCCAGCAGCTTTGTGATACGCTACAATGAGCAGTTCTTC. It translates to CASSFVIRYNEQFF. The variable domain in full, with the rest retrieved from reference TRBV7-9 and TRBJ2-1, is DTGVSQNPRHKITKRGQNVTFRCDPISEHNRLYWYRQTLGQGPEFLTYFQNEAQLEKSRLLSDRFSAERPKGSFSTLEIQRTEQGDSAMYLCASSFVIRYNEQFFGPGTRLTVL.

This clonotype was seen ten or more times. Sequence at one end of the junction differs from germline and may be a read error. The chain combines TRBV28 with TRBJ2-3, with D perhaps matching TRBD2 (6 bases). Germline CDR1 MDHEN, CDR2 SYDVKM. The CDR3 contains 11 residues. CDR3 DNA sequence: TGCGCCGGGGGAAGCACAGATACGCAGTATTTT. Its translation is CAGGSTDTQYF.

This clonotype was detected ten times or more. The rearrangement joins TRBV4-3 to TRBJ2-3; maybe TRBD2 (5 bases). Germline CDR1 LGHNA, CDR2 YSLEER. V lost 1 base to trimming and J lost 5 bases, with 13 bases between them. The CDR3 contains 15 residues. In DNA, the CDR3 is TGCGCCAGCAGCCAAGGCGGACTGACGGGAGATACGCAGTATTTT. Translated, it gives CASSQGGLTGDTQYF.

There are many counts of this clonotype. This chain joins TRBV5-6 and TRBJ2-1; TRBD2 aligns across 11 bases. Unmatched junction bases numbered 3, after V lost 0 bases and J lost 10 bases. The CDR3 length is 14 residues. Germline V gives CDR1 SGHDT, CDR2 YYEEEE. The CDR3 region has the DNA TGTGCCAGCAGCTTGGCTAGCGGGAGGACGGAGCAGTTCTTC. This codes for CASSLASGRTEQFF.

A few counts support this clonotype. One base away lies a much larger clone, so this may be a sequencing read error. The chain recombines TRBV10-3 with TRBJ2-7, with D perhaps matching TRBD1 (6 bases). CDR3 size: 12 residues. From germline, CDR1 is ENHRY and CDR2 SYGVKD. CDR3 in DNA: TGTGCCACCAGTGAGCCAGGACAGGAGCAGTACGTC. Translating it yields CATSEPGQEQYV.

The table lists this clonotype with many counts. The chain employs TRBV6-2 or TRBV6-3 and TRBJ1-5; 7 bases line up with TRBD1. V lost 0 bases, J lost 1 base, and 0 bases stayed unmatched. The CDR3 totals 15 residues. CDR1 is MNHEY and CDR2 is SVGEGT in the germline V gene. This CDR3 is CASSYSGGSNQPQHF. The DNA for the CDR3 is TGTGCCAGCAGTTACTCAGGGGGCAGCAATCAGCCCCAGCATTTT.

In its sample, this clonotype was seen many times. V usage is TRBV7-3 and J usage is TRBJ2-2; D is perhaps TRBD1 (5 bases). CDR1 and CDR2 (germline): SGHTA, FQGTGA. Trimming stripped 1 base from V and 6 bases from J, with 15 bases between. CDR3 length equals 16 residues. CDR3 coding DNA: TGTGCCAGCAGCTTAAATCAGGGCCCCCCACCCGGGGAGCTGTTTTTT. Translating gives CASSLNQGPPPGELFF.

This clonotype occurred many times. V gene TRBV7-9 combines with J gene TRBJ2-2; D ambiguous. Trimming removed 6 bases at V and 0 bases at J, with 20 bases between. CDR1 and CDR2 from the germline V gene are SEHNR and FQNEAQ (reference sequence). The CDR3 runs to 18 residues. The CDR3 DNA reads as TGTGCCAGCAGTCCTTCCCGGTTTGGCCTGTCGAACACCGGGGAGCTGTTTTTT. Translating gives CASSPSRFGLSNTGELFF.

The CDR3: CASSHRDKGVAGELFF. The CDR3 DNA follows: TGTGCCAGCAGCCACCGGGACAAAGGGGTTGCCGGGGAGCTGTTTTTT. The gene calls are TRBV11-3 and TRBJ2-2, with a weak D call TRBD1 (6 bases). CDR1 is SGHNT and CDR2 is YENEEA in the germline V gene. The CDR3 consists of 16 residues. Trimming took 5 bases from V and 6 from J, leaving 19 bases between them.

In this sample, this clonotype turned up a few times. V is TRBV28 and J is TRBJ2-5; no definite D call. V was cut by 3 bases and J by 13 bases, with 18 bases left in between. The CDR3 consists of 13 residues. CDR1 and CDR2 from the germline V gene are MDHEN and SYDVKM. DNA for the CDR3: TGTGCCAGCAGTTTTGCTTCGGCCGAAAGGCCGTACTTC. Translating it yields CASSFASAERPYF.

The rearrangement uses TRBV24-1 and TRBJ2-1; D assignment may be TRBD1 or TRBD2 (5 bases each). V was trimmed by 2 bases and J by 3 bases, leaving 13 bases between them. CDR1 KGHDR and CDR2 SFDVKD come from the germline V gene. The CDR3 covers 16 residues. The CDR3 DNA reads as TGTGCCACCAGTGATTCGAACCCGGGACGCTACAATGAGCAGTTCTTC. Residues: CATSDSNPGRYNEQFF.